This TCR beta chain was found in a study of early T cells in non-severe SARS-CoV-2 infection. Across the whole study: It was bulk RNA from unsorted whole blood that was sequenced, and the chains were unpaired.

Study-wide points: The study's VDJdb matching favored anti-spike CD8 responses and missed private and CD4 specificities.

cDNA molecules, individually, were tagged with unique molecular identifiers. Using its own MiXCR run on the 5' RACE reads, TCRdb lists one record per CDR3 protein. The table lists just over 95,000 distinct CDR3 sequences, about 10% of them singletons. This clonotype was observed a few times. Its antigen is unknown. The V and J ends lost 5 bases and 4 bases respectively, with 15 bases between them. The CDR3 runs 15 residues. Germline CDR1 is SGHTA and CDR2 is FQGNSA. The chain has TRBV7-2 and TRBJ1-3, with a weak D call TRBD1 (5 bases). This sequence was found in an adult who was a healthcare worker with PCR-confirmed SARS-CoV-2 infection or an uninfected control (not recorded which). The sequenced material came from whole blood. CDR3 residues: CASSPGGTSGNTIYF. CDR3 nucleotides: TGTGCCAGCAGCCCGGGGGGGACTTCAGGAAACACCATATATTTT. Based on the CDR3 plus reference TRBV7-2 and TRBJ1-3, the full variable domain is GAGVSQSPSNKVTEKGKDVELRCDPISGHTALYWYRQSLGQGLEFLIYFQGNSAPDKSGLPSDRFSAERTGGSVSTLTIQRTQQEDSAVYLCASSPGGTSGNTIYFGEGSWLTVV.